This T cell receptor (beta chain) was captured in a study of beta chain features in type 1 diabetes. The CDR3 loop spans 15 amino acids. The germline CDR1 and CDR2 sequences are LGHNT and FRNRAP. Trimming took off 1 base at V and 5 bases at J, with 14 bases between the two ends. Sequencing targeted expressed TCRB transcripts, as all isolated RNA had been reverse transcribed. This table comes from immunoSEQ multiplex PCR, and its TCRdb copy is limited to in-frame clones, with some not included. The table shows about 620,000 clones, with roughly a sixth occurring only once. V and J are TRBV12-5 and TRBJ2-5; perhaps TRBD2 as D (6 bases). The source material was naive CD4+ T cells from blood. This TCR was recovered from a man between 18 and 35 years old in good health. CDR3 protein: CASGLAIGGLETQYF. CDR3 coding DNA: TGTGCTAGTGGTTTGGCCATTGGGGGGTTGGAGACCCAGTACTTC.